This TCR beta chain was retrieved from a study of blood T cell repertoires in COVID-19. The participants were between roughly 18 and 89 years old and came from roughly 25 US areas. The method was immunoSEQ multiplex PCR; TCRdb's version includes in-frame clones alone and lacks a portion of them. In the table there are roughly 290,000 clones, 70% to 90% of which are singletons. The germline gives CDR1 MGHRA, CDR2 YSYEKL. With 0 bases clipped from V and 5 bases from J, the junction kept 2 bases outside the gene matches. The CDR3 extends over 14 amino acids. The sequence was collected from a man aged 30 to 39 who had recovered from COVID-19. The material sequenced was PBMCs or T cells enriched from blood (not recorded which). The V and J genes are TRBV4-1 and TRBJ2-5; 8 bases agree with TRBD2. CDR3 residues: CASSQDGLAETQYF. The CDR3 DNA reads as TGCGCCAGCAGCCAAGATGGACTAGCTGAGACCCAGTACTTC.